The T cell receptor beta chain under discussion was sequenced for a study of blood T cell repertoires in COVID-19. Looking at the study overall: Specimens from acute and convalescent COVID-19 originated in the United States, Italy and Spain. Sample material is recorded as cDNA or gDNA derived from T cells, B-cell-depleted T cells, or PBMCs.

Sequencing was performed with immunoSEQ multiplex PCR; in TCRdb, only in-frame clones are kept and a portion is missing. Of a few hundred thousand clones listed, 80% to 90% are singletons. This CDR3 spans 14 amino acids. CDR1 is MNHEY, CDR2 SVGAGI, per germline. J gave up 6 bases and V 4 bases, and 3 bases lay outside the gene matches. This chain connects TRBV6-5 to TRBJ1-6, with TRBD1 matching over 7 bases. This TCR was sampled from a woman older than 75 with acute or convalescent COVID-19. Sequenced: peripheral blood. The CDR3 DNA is TGTGCCAGCAGTTCGACAGGGCTTAATTCACCCCTCCACTTT. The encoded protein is CASSSTGLNSPLHF.